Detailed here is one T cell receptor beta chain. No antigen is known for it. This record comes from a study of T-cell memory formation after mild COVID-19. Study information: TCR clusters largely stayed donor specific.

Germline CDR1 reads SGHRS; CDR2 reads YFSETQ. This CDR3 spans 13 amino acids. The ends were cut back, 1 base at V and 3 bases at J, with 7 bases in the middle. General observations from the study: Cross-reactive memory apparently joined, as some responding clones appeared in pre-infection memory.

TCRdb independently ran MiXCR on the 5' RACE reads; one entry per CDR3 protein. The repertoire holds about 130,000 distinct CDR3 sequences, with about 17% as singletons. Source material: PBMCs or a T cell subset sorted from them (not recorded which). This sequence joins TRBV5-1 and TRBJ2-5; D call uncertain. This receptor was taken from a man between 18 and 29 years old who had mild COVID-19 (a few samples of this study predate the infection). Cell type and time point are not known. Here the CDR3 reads CASSLIPKETQYF. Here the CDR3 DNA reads TGCGCCAGCAGCTTGATTCCTAAAGAGACCCAGTACTTC.